The 16 T cell receptor beta chains below were found in one sample sequenced in a study of T cell responses to AZD1222 COVID-19 vaccine. Repertoires were generated with immunoSEQ multiplex PCR, while TCRdb's copy carries only in-frame clones and drops some. The sample has approximately 70,000 clones, around four fifths seen once; the top ten hold approximately 5.4%. This sample comprised peripheral blood, obtained on day 0 of AZD1222 vaccination. The receptors shown here come from an adult in good health.

The gene calls are TRBV6-5 and TRBJ1-3; no clear D gene. The CDR3 totals 15 residues. CDR1 and CDR2 from the germline V gene are MNHEY and SVGAGI. Trimming removed 6 bases at V and 0 bases at J, with 12 bases between. DNA for the CDR3: TGTGCCAGCAGGATTGAACTTTCCTCTGGAAACACCATATATTTT. Its protein product is CASRIELSSGNTIYF.

The J gene is TRBJ1-1, the V gene TRBV10-3, with D maybe TRBD1 (5 bases). This CDR3 spans 14 amino acids. Germline V gene sequence: CDR1 ENHRY, CDR2 SYGVKD. The V end was cut by 10 bases, the J end by 0 bases, with 15 bases between. The CDR3 reads CATTREGMNTEAFF. CDR3 bases: TGTGCCACCACGCGGGAGGGGATGAACACTGAAGCTTTCTTT.

The genes are TRBV5-4 and TRBJ1-1; no reliable D call. Trimming took off 3 bases at V and 3 bases at J, with 6 bases between the two ends. CDR3 size: 12 residues. In germline, CDR1 is SGHNT, CDR2 YYREEE (reference sequence). CDR3 sequence reads: CASSSSDTEAFF. In DNA, the CDR3 is TGTGCCAGCAGCTCCTCAGACACTGAAGCTTTCTTT.

This clone was counted ten times or more. The chain recombines TRBV5-6 with TRBJ1-5; the match to TRBD1 covers 7 bases. Unmatched junction bases numbered 5, after V lost 3 bases and J lost 5 bases. The CDR3 loop spans 14 amino acids. The germline gives CDR1 SGHDT, CDR2 YYEEEE. The CDR3 bases are TGTGCCAGCAGCTCGGGACAGAGAGATCAGCCCCAGCATTTT. This gives the protein CASSSGQRDQPQHF.

The genes are TRBV5-6 and TRBJ1-2; perhaps TRBD1 as D (6 bases). This CDR3 is built from 13 residues. The ends were cut back, 0 bases at V and 8 bases at J, with 11 bases in the middle. Germline CDR1 SGHDT, CDR2 YYEEEE. The DNA of the CDR3 is TGTGCCAGCAGCTTGGGTACGGGGGCAGGCTACACCTTC. Protein product: CASSLGTGAGYTF.

The chain uses TRBV7-9 and TRBJ1-2, with 8 bases fitting TRBD1. This CDR3 contains 12 residues. Germline CDR1 and CDR2: SEHNR and FQNEAQ (reference sequence). Trimming removed 7 bases from V and 6 bases from J; junction bases left unmatched: 4. The CDR3 nucleotides read TGTGCCAGCAACAGGGGGGGAGATGGCTACACCTTC. Its protein is CASNRGGDGYTF.

The chain has TRBV6-5 and TRBJ2-7, with unresolved D. The V gene's germline CDR1 is MNHEY and CDR2 SVGAGI. The CDR3 runs 11 residues. V was shortened by 8 bases and J by 3 bases, with 8 bases between the two germline ends. CDR3 amino acids: CASGRYYEQYF. The DNA for the CDR3 is TGTGCCAGCGGCCGATACTACGAGCAGTACTTC.

The chain carries TRBV7-3 and TRBJ2-3; 8 nucleotides match TRBD2. Trimming at V came to 3 bases and at J to 0 bases, leaving 2 bases not matched to a gene. The CDR3 is 15 amino acids. CDR1 and CDR2 (germline): SGHTA, FQGTGA. This CDR3 is CASSLGLGSTDTQYF. As DNA, the CDR3 is TGTGCCAGCAGCTTGGGACTAGGTAGCACAGATACGCAGTATTTT.

The CDR3 nucleotides read TGTGCCAGCAGCTTAGCGGCCCCGGCCGGGGAGCTGTTTTTT. This gives the protein CASSLAAPAGELFF. The rearrangement uses TRBV7-6 and TRBJ2-2; D call uncertain. This CDR3 spans 14 amino acids. The ends were cut back, 0 bases at V and 6 bases at J, with 8 bases in the middle. Germline-derived CDR1 and CDR2 are SGHVS and FNYEAQ. The full variable domain, its missing parts supplied by reference TRBV7-6 and TRBJ2-2, is GAGVSQSPRYKVTKRGQDVALRCDPISGHVSLYWYRQALGQGPEFLTYFNYEAQQDKSGLPNDRFSAERPEGSISTLTIQRTEQRDSAMYRCASSLAAPAGELFFGEGSRLTVL.

V usage is TRBV6-5 and J usage is TRBJ1-2; D is unresolved. Per the germline V gene, CDR1 is MNHEY and CDR2 is SVGAGI. Trimming pared 0 bases from V and 3 bases from J, leaving 8 bases between. CDR3 length equals 14 residues. CDR3 region: CASSYSPSDYGYTF. CDR3 in DNA: TGTGCCAGCAGTTACTCCCCAAGCGACTATGGCTACACCTTC.

The chain employs TRBV7-2 and TRBJ2-7; D possibly uses TRBD1 or TRBD2 (5 bases each). CDR3 length: 15 residues. V was pared by 5 bases and J by 0 bases, with 14 bases between. Looked up from germline, CDR1 is SGHTA and CDR2 is FQGNSA. The CDR3 is CASSPYGAISYEQYF. The DNA of the CDR3 is TGTGCCAGCAGCCCTTACGGGGCTATCTCCTACGAGCAGTACTTC.

This clone is a singleton in its sample. This chain joins TRBV3-1 (or the pseudogene TRBV3-2) and TRBJ2-5, with TRBD2 identical over 10 bases. With 4 bases clipped from V and 5 bases from J, the junction kept 7 bases outside the gene matches. Germline CDR1 reads LGHDT; CDR2 reads YNNKEL (reference sequence). This CDR3 has 15 amino acids. In nucleotides, the CDR3 is TGTGCCAGCAGCCTAGGACTAGCGGTTTTCGAGACCCAGTACTTC. It codes for CASSLGLAVFETQYF.

CDR3 nucleotide sequence: TGTGCCAGCAGCTTAAGGGGCAGCACAGATACGCAGTATTTT. It yields the protein CASSLRGSTDTQYF. V gene TRBV13 combines with J gene TRBJ2-3; D may be TRBD1 (5 bases). The CDR3 runs 14 residues. V was shortened by 2 bases and J by 0 bases, with 6 bases between the two germline ends. Germline V gives CDR1 PRHDT, CDR2 FYEKMQ (reference sequence).

Worth noting for this clone: Additional DNA sequences in this sample encode the identical CDR3. CDR3 sequence (DNA): TGTGCCAGCAGCTTACGGAGCTCCTACGAGCAGTACTTC. Residues: CASSLRSSYEQYF. The chain couples TRBV5-8 to TRBJ2-7; no clear D gene. V was clipped by 2 bases and J by 0 bases, with 6 bases between them. Germline V lookup: CDR1 SGHTS, CDR2 YDEGEE. This CDR3 comprises 13 residues. Full variable domain (remainder filled in from reference TRBV5-8 and TRBJ2-7): EAGVTQSPTHLIKTRGQQATLRCSPISGHTSVYWYQQALGLGLQFLLWYDEGEERNRGNFPPRFSGRQFPNYSSELNVNALELEDSALYLCASSLRSSYEQYFGPGTRLTVT.

The chain is built from TRBV5-1 and TRBJ2-3; 10 bases line up with TRBD1. CDR3 length equals 15 residues. J gave up 4 bases and V 4 bases, and 6 bases lay outside the gene matches. CDR1 is SGHRS, CDR2 YFSETQ, per germline. This CDR3 reads CASSPRDRGSDTQYF. CDR3 coding DNA: TGCGCCAGCAGCCCACGGGACAGGGGTTCAGATACGCAGTATTTT.

The chain is built from TRBV9 and TRBJ1-3, with D unresolved. Germline-derived CDR1 and CDR2 are SGDLS and YYNGEE. CDR3 length: 14 residues. The V end was cut by 3 bases, the J end by 0 bases, with 7 bases between. The CDR3 DNA sequence: TGTGCCAGCAGCGGGGGAATCTCTGGAAACACCATATATTTT. Protein sequence: CASSGGISGNTIYF.